The 4 T cell receptor beta chains given below trace back to one sample, sequenced in a study of shared clonotypes between healthy human individuals. Terminally differentiated effector memory CD45RA+ cells were excluded by CCR7 positive selection of CD45RO-negative cells. Sequenced by immunoSEQ multiplex PCR; TCRdb stores in-frame clones only, minus some. This table has nearly 2 million clones, about 95% appearing once. Sequenced sample: naive CD8+ T cells sorted from blood. These receptors all come from a man between 18 and 29 years old in good health.

This chain links TRBV2 with TRBJ2-1; no firm D call. The CDR3 extends over 12 amino acids. Germline V gene sequence: CDR1 SNHLY, CDR2 FYNNEI. Trimming removed 4 bases at V and 5 bases at J, with 6 bases between. The CDR3 DNA sequence: TGTGCCAGCAGTGTTCCCCACAATGAGCAGTTCTTC. Protein sequence: CASSVPHNEQFF.

The rearrangement links TRBV11-1 to TRBJ2-7, with 7 bases lining up with TRBD1. This CDR3 spans 15 amino acids. Germline CDR1 and CDR2: SGHAT and FQDESV (reference sequence). V was clipped by 5 bases and J by 0 bases; unmatched bases: 7. The CDR3 here is CASSRLTGNSYEQYF. DNA for the CDR3: TGTGCCAGCAGCCGATTGACAGGGAACTCCTACGAGCAGTACTTC.

The chain has TRBV12-5 and TRBJ1-1; D call uncertain. The CDR3 is 12 amino acids. CDR1 is LGHNT, CDR2 FRNRAP, per germline. The V and J ends lost 3 bases and 3 bases respectively, with 5 bases between them. The CDR3 DNA reads as TGTGCTAGTGGTTTTCAGTACACTGAAGCTTTCTTT. Protein: CASGFQYTEAFF.

This clone was found once. The chain is built from TRBV11-2 and TRBJ2-1, with D perhaps matching TRBD1 (5 bases). The length of the CDR3 is 15 residues. V shed 2 bases and J shed 3 bases, with 11 bases lying between them. Germline V gene sequence: CDR1 SGHAT, CDR2 FQNNGV. This chain's CDR3 is CASSLQGSGYNEQFF. CDR3 coding DNA: TGTGCCAGCAGCTTACAGGGTTCGGGCTACAATGAGCAGTTCTTC.